This TCR beta chain was captured in a study of blood T cell repertoires in COVID-19. Study-level information: T cells, B-cell-depleted T cells, or PBMCs supplied cDNA or gDNA.

There are a few counts of this clone. The authors' processing: It was from reference gene primer amplification that nucleated cell counts were estimated. Repertoires were generated with immunoSEQ multiplex PCR, while TCRdb's copy carries only in-frame clones and drops some. The DNA was the basis for D and trimming; V, J and clone size are from that table. The sample yields more than 150,000 clones, approximately 83% seen once. This CDR3 spans 15 amino acids. Trimming pared 4 bases from V and 6 bases from J, leaving 15 bases between. Germline V lookup: CDR1 SGHAT, CDR2 FQNNGV. The J gene is TRBJ1-4, the V gene TRBV11-2, with D perhaps TRBD1 (6 bases). Sequences were obtained from peripheral blood. This receptor was obtained from an older woman with acute or convalescent COVID-19. In DNA, the CDR3 is TGTGCCAGCAGCTCAAGGGGGATTCGGGATGAAAAACTGTTTTTT. Encoded protein: CASSSRGIRDEKLFF.